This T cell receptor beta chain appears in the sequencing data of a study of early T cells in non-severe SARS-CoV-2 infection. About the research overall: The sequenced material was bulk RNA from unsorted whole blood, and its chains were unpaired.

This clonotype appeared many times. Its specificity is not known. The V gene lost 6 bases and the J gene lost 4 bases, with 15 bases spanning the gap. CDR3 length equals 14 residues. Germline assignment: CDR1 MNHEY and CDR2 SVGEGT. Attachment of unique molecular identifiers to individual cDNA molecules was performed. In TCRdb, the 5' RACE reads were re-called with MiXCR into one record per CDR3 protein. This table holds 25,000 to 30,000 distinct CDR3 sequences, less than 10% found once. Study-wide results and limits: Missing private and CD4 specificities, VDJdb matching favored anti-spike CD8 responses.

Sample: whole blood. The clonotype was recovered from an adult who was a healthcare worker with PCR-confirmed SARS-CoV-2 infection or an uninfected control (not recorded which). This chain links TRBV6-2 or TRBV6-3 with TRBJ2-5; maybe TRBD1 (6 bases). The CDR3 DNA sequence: TGTGCCAGCAGCGAAGCGTCAGGGGTAGAGACCCAGTACTTC. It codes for CASSEASGVETQYF.